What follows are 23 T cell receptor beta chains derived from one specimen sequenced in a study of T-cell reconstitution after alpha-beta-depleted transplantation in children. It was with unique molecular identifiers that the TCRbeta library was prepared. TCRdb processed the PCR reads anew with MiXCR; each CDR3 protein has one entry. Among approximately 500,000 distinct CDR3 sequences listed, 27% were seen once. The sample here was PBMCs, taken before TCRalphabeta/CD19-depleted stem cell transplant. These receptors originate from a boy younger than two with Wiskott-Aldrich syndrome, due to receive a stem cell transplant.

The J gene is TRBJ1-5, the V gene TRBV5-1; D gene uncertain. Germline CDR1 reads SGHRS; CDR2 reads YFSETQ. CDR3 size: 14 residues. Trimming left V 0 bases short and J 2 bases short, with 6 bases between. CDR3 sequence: CASSLAGCNQPQHF. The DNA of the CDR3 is TGCGCCAGCAGCTTGGCCGGGTGCAATCAGCCCCAGCATTTT.

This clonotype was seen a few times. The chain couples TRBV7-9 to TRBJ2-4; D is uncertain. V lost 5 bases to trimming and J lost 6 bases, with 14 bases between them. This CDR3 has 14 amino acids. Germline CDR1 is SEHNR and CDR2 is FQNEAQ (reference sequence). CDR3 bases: TGTGCCAGCAGCCCTCGGCTCGAATTAAACATTCAGTACTTC. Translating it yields CASSPRLELNIQYF.

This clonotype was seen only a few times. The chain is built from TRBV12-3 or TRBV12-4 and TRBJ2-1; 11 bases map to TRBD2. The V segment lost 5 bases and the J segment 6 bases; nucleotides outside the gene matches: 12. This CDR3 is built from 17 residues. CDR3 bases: TGTGCCAGCAGTCCGACACCGGGACTAGCGGAAAGCAATGAGCAGTTCTTC. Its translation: CASSPTPGLAESNEQFF.

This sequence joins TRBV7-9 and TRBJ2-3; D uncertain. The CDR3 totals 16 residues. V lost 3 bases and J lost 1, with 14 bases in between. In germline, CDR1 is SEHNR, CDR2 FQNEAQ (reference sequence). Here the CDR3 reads CASSLLAGSRTDTQYF. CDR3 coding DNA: TGTGCCAGCAGCTTGTTAGCCGGCTCTCGCACAGATACGCAGTATTTT.

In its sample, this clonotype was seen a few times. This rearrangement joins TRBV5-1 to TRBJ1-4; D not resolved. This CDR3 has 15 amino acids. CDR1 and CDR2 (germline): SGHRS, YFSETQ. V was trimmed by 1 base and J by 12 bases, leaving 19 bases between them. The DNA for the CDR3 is TGCGCCAGCAGCTTGTTGTACGGGCTAAGTAAGGAACTGTTTTTT. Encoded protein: CASSLLYGLSKELFF.

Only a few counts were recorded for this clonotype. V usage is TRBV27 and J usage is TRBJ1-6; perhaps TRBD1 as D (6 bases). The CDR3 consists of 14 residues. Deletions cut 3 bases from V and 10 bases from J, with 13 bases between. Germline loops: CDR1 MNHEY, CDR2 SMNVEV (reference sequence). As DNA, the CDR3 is TGTGCCAGCAGTTTGCAGGGGTGGAACTCACCCCTCCACTTT. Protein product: CASSLQGWNSPLHF.

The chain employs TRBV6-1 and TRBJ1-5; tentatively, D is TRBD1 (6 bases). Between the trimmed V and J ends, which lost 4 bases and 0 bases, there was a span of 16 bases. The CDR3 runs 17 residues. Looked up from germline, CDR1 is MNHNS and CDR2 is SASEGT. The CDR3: CASSASIGGNSNQPQHF. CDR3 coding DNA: TGTGCCAGCAGTGCATCAATAGGGGGGAATAGCAATCAGCCCCAGCATTTT.

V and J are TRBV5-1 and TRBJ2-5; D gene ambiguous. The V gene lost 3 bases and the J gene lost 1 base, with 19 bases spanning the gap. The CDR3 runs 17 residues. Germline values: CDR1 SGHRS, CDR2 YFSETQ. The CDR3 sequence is CASSSRPNRRIQETQYF. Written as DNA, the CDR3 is TGCGCCAGCAGCTCCAGACCAAATAGACGGATCCAAGAGACCCAGTACTTC.

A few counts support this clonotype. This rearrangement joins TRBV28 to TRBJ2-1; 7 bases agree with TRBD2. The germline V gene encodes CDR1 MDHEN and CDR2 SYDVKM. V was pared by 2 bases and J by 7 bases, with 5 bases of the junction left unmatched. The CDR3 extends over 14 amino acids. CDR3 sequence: CASSLAGDGNEQFF. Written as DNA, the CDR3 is TGTGCCAGCAGTTTAGCGGGAGATGGGAATGAGCAGTTCTTC.

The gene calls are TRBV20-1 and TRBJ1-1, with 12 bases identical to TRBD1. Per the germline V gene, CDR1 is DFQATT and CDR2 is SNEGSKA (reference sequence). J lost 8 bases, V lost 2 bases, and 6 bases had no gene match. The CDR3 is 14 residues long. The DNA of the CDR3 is TGCAGTGCTAGAAGGGGACAGGGGGCGTCCGAAGCTTTCTTT. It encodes CSARRGQGASEAFF.

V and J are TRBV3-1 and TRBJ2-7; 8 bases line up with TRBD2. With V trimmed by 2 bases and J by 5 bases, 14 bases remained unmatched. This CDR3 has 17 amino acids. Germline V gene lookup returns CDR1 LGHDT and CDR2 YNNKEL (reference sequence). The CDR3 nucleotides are TGTGCCAGCAGCCAACGAGTAATTAGCGGGGAGAAGAACGAGCAGTACTTC. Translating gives CASSQRVISGEKNEQYF.

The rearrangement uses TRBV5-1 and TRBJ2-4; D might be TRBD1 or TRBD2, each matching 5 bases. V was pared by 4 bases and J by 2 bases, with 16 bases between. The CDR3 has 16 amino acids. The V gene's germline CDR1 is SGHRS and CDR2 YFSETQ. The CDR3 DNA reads TGCGCCAGCAGCCAAGGACTGACAGCCACCAAAAACATTCAGTACTTC. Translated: CASSQGLTATKNIQYF.

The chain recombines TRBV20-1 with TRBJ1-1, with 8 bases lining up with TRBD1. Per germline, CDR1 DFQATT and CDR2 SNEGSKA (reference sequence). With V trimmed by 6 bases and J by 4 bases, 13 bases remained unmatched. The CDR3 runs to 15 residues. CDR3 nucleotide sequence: TGCAGTGCCCTAAGCCGACAGGGGCGGGTCACTGAAGCTTTCTTT. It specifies CSALSRQGRVTEAFF.

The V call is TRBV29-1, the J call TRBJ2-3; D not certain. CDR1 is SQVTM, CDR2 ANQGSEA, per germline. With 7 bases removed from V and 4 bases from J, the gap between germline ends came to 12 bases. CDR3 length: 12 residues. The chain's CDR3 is CSGGQWADTQYF. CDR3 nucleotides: TGCAGCGGTGGTCAGTGGGCAGATACGCAGTATTTT.

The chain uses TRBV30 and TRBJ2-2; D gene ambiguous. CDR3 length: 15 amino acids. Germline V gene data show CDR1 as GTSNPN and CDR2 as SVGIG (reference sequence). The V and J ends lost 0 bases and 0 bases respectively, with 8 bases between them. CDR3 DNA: TGTGCCTGGAGTGTACCGGCCTCGAACACCGGGGAGCTGTTTTTT. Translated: CAWSVPASNTGELFF.

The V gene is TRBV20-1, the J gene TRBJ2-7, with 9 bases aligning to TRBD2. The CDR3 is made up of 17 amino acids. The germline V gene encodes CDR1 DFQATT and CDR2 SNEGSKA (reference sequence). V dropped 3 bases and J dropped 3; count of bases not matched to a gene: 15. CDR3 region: CSARNPRKREACYEQYF. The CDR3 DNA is TGCAGTGCTAGGAACCCAAGGAAGCGGGAGGCTTGCTACGAGCAGTACTTC.

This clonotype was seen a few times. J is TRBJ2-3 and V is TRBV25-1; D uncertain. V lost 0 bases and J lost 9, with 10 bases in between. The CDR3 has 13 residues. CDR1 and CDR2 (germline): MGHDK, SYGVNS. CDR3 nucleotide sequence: TGTGCCAGCAGTGAATATCTACCCCTAACGCAGTATTTT. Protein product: CASSEYLPLTQYF.

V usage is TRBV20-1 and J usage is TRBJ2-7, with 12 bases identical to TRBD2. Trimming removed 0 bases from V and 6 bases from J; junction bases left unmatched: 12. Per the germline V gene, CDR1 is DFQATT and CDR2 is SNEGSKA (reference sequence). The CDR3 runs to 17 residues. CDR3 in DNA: TGCAGTGCTAGAGATCCACAACTAGCGGGAGGTGGTAGCGAGCAGTACTTC. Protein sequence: CSARDPQLAGGGSEQYF.

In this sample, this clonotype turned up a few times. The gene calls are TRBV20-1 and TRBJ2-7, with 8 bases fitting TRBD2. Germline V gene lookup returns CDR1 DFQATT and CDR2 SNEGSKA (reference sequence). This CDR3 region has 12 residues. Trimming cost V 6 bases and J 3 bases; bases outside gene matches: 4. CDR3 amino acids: CSAGAGDYEQYF. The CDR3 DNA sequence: TGCAGTGCGGGAGCGGGAGACTACGAGCAGTACTTC.

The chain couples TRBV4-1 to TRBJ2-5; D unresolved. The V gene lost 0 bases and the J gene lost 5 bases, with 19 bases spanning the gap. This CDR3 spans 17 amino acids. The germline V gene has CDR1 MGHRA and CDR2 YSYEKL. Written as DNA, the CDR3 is TGCGCCAGCAGCCAAGAGATAGCCTCACCCCTCCAGGAGACCCAGTACTTC. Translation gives CASSQEIASPLQETQYF.

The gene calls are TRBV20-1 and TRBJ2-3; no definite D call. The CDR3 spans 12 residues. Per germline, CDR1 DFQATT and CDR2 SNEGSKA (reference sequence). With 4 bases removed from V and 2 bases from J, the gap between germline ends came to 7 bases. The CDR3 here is CSAKSFTDTQYF. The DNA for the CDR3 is TGCAGTGCTAAGTCCTTCACAGATACGCAGTATTTT.

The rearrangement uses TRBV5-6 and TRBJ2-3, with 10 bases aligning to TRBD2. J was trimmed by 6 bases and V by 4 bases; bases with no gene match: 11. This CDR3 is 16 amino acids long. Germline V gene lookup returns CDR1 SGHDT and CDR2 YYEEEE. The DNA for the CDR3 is TGTGCCAGCAGCCTTAGGACTAGCGGAGCGGGGGATACGCAGTATTTT. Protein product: CASSLRTSGAGDTQYF.

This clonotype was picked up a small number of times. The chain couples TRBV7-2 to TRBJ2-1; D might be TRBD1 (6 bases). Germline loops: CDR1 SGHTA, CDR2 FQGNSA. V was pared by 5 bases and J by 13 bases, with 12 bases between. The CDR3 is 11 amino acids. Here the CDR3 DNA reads TGTGCCAGCAGCACTGGGACACCCCAGTTCTTC. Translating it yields CASSTGTPQFF.